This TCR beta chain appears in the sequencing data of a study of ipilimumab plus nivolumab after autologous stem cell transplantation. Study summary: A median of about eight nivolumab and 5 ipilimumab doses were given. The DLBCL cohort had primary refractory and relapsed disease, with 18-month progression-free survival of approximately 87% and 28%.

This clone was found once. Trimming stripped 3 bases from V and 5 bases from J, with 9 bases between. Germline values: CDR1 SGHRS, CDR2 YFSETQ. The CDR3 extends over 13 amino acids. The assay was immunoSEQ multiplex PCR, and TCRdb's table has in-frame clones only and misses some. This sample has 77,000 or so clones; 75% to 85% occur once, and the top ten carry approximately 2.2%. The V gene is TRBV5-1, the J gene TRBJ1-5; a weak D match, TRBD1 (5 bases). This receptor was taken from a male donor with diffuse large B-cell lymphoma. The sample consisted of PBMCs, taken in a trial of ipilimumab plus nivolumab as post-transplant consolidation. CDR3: CASSSQGDQPQHF. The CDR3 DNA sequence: TGCGCCAGCAGCTCGCAGGGTGATCAGCCCCAGCATTTT.